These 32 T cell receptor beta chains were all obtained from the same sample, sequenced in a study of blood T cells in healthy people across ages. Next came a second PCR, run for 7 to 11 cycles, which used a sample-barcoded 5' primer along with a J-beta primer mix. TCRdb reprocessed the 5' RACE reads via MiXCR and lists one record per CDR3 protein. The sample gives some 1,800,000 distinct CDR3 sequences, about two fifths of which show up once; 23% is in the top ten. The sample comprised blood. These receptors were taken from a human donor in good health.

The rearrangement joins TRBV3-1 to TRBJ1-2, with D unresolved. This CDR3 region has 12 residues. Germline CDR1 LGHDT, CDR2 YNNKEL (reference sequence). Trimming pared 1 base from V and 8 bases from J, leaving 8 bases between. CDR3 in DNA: TGTGCCAGCAGCCAAGCGGCCAGAGGCTACACCTTC. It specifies CASSQAARGYTF.

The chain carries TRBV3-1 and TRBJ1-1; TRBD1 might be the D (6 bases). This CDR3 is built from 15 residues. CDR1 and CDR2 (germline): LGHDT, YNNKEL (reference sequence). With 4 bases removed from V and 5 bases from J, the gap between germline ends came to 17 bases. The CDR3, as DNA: TGTGCCAGCAGCCCGATGGGGGGCGCGAGTACTGAAGCTTTCTTT. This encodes CASSPMGGASTEAFF. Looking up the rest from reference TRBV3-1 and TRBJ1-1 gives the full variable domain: DTAVSQTPKYLVTQMGNDKSIKCEQNLGHDTMYWYKQDSKKFLKIMFSYNNKELIINETVPNRFSPKSPDKAHLNLHINSLELGDSAVYFCASSPMGGASTEAFFGQGTRLTVV.

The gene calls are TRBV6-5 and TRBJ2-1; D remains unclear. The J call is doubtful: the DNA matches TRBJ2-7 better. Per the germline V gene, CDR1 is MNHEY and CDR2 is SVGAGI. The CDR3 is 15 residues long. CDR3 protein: CASSRAPSSYNEQYF. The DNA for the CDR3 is TGTGCCAGCAGTCGGGCCCCAAGCTCCTACAATGAGCAGTACTTC.

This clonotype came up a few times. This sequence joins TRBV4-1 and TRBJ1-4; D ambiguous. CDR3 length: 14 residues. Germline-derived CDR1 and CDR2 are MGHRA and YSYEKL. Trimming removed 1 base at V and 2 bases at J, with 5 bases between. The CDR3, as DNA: TGCGCCAGCAGCCAAGTATCTACTAATGAAAAACTGTTTTTT. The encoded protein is CASSQVSTNEKLFF.

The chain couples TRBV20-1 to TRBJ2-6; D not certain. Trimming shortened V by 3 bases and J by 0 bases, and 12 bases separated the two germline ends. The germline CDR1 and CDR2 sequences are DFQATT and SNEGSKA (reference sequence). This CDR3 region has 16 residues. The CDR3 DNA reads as TGCAGTGCTAGCCTAGTTGAACTCTCTGGGGCCAACGTCCTGACTTTC. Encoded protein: CSASLVELSGANVLTF.

CDR3 region: CSVGQNSGANVLTF. The DNA of the CDR3 is TGCAGCGTTGGGCAGAACTCTGGGGCCAACGTCCTGACTTTC. This chain joins TRBV29-1 and TRBJ2-6; no clear D gene. This CDR3 spans 14 amino acids. Trimming took off 4 bases at V and 0 bases at J, with 7 bases between the two ends. Looked up from germline, CDR1 is SQVTM and CDR2 is ANQGSEA. Together with reference TRBV29-1 and TRBJ2-6, the CDR3 gives the full variable domain: SAVISQKPSRDICQRGTSLTIQCQVDSQVTMMFWYRQQPGQSLTLIATANQGSEATYESGFVIDKFPISRPNLTFSTLTVSNMSPEDSSIYLCSVGQNSGANVLTFGAGSRLTVL.

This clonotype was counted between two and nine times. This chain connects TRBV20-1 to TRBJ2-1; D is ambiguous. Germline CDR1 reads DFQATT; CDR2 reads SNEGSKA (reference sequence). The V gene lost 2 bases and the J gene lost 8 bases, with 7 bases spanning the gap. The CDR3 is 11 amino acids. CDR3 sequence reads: CSARKYDEQFF. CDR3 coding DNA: TGCAGTGCTAGAAAGTACGATGAGCAGTTCTTC.

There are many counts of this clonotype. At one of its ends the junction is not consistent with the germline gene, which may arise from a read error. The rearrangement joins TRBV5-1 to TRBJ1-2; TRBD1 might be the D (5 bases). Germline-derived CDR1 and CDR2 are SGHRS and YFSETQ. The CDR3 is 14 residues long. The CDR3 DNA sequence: TGTGCCAGCAGTTTGAGGCAGGGTGGCTATGGCTACACCTTC. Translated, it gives CASSLRQGGYGYTF.

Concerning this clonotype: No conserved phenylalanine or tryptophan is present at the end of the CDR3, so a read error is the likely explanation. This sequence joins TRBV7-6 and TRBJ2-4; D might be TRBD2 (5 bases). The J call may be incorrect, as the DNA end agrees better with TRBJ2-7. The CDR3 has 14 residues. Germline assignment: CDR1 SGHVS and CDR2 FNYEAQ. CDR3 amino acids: CASSFSDSPYEQYY. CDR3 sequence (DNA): TGTGCCAGCAGCTTTTCGGACTCGCCCTACGAGCAGTACTAC.

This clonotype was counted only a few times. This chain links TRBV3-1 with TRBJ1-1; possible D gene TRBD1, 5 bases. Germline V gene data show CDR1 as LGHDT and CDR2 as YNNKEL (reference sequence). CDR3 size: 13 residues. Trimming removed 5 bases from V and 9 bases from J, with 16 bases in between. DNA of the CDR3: TGTGCCAGCAGCGGAGAGGGGCCGGGGAAAGCTTTCTTT. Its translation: CASSGEGPGKAFF.

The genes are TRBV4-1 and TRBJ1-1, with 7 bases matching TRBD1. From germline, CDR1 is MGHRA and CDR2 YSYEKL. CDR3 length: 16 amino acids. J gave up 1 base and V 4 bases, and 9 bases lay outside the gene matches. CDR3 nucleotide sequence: TGCGCCAGCAGCCGAGAACCAGGGGGAGGGAACACTGAAGCTTTCTTT. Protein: CASSREPGGGNTEAFF.

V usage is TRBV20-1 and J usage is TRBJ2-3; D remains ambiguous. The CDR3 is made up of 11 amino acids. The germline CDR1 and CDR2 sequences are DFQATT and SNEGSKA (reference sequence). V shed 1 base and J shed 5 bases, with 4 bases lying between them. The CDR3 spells CSARALDTQYF. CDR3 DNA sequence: TGCAGTGCTAGAGCCTTAGATACGCAGTATTTT.

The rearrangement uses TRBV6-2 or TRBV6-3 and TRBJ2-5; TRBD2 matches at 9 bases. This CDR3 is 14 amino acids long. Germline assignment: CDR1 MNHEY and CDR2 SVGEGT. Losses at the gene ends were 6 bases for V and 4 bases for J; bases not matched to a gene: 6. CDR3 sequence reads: CASSRLAVGETQYF. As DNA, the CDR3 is TGTGCCAGCAGCCGACTAGCGGTTGGAGAGACCCAGTACTTC.

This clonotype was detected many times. CDR3 sequence reads: CASSLGGGNSPLHF. CDR3 nucleotide sequence: TGTGCCAGCAGTTTAGGGGGCGGTAATTCACCCCTCCACTTT. The chain carries TRBV12-3 or TRBV12-4 and TRBJ1-6, with D tentatively TRBD1 (5 bases). CDR3 length equals 14 residues. V lost 1 base to trimming and J lost 6 bases, with 7 bases between them.

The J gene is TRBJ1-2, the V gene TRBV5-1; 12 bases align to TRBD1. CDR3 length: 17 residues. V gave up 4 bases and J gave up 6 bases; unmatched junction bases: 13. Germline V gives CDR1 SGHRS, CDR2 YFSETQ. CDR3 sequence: CASSPGQGAPSFHGYTF. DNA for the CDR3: TGCGCCAGCAGCCCGGGACAGGGGGCGCCTAGTTTCCATGGCTACACCTTC.

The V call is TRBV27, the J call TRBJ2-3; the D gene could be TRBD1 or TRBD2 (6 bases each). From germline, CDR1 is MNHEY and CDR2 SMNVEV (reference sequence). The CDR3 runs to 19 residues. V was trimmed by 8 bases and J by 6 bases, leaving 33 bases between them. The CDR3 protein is CASQSILLTRGRSWDTQYF. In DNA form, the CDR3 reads TGTGCCAGCCAGTCCATACTCCTGACTCGGGGGCGGAGTTGGGATACGCAGTATTTT.

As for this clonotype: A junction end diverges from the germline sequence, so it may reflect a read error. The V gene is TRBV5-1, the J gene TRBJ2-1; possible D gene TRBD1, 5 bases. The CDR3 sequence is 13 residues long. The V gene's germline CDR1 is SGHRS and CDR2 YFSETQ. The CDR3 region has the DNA TGCGCCAGCAGCTTGGACAGGAACAATGGGCAGTTCTTC. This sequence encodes CASSLDRNNGQFF.

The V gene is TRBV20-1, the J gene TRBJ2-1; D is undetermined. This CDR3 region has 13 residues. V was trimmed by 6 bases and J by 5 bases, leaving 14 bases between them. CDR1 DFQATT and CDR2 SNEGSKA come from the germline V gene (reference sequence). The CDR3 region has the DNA TGCAGTGCACCAAGATCCACGGACAATGAGCAGTTCTTC. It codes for CSAPRSTDNEQFF.

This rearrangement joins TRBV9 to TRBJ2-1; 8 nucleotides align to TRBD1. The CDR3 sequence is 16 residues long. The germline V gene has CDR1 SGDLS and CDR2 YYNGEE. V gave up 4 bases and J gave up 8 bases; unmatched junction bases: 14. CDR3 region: CASSTQDRVSSDEQFF. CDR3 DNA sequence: TGTGCCAGCAGCACTCAGGACAGGGTTAGTTCGGATGAGCAGTTCTTC.

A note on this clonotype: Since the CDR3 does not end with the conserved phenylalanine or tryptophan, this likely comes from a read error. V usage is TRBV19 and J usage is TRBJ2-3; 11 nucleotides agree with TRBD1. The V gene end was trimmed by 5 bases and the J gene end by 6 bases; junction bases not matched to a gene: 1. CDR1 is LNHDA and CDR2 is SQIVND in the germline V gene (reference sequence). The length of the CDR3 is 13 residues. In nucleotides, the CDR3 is TGTGCCAGTAGTGGACAGGGGGCTGATACGCAGTATTTG. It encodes CASSGQGADTQYL.

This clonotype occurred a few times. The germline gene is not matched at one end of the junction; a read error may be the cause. CDR3 loop: CSVEGSTGTQYF. CDR3 nucleotides: TGCAGCGTTGAGGGGAGCACAGGTACGCAGTATTTT. V usage is TRBV29-1 and J usage is TRBJ2-3; tentatively, D is TRBD1 or TRBD2 (5 bases each). The length of the CDR3 is 12 residues. Germline values: CDR1 SQVTM, CDR2 ANQGSEA.

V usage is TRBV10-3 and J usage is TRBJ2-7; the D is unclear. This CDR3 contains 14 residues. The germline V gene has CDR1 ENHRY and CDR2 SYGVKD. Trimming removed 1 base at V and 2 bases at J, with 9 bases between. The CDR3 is CAISEWGGAYEQYF. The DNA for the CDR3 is TGTGCCATCAGTGAGTGGGGTGGGGCCTACGAGCAGTACTTC.

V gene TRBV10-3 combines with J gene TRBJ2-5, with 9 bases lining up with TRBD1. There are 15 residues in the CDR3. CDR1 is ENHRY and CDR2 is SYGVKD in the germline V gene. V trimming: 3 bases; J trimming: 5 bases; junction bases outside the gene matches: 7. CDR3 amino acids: CAISDLTGGRETQYF. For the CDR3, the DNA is TGTGCCATCAGTGACCTAACAGGGGGCCGGGAGACCCAGTACTTC.

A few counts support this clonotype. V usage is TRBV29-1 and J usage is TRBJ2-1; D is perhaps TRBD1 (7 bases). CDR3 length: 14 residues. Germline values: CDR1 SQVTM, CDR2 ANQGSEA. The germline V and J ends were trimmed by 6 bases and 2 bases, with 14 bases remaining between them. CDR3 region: CSVHRGGPYNEQFF. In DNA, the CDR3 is TGCAGCGTCCACAGGGGAGGCCCCTACAATGAGCAGTTCTTC.

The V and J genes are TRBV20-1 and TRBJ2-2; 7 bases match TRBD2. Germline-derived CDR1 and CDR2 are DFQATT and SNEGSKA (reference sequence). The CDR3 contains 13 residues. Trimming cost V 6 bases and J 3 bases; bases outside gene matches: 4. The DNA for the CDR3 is TGCAGTGCGGGGGGGACCGACACCGGGGAGCTGTTTTTT. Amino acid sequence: CSAGGTDTGELFF.

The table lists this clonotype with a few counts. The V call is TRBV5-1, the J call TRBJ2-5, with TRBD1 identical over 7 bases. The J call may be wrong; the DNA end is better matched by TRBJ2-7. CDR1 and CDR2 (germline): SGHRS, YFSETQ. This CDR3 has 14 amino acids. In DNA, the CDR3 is TGCGCCAGCAGCTCACGTCCGACAGGGATCGAGCAGTACTTC. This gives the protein CASSSRPTGIEQYF.

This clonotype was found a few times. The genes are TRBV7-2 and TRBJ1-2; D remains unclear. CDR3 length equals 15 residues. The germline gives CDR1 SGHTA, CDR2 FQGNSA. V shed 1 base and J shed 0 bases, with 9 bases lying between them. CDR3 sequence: CASSLVSLANYGYTF. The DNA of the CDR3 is TGTGCCAGCAGCTTAGTTTCGCTAGCTAACTATGGCTACACCTTC. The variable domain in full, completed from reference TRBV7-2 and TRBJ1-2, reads GAGVSQSPSNKVTEKGKDVELRCDPISGHTALYWYRQSLGQGLEFLIYFQGNSAPDKSGLPSDRFSAERTGGSVSTLTIQRTQQEDSAVYLCASSLVSLANYGYTFGSGTRLTVV.

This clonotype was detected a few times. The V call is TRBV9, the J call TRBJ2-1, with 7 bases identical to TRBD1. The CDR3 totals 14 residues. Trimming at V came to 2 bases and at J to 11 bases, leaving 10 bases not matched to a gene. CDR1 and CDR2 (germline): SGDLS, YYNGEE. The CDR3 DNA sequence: TGTGCCAGCAGCGTGGGGGACAGTCCTAATCAGCAGTTCTTC. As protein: CASSVGDSPNQQFF.

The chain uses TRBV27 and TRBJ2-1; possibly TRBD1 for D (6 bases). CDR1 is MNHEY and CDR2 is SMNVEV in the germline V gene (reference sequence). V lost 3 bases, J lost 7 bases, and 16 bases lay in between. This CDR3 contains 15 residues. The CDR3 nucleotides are TGTGCCAGCAGTTTGTTGGACAGTCATGAAAATGAGCAGTTCTTC. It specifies CASSLLDSHENEQFF.

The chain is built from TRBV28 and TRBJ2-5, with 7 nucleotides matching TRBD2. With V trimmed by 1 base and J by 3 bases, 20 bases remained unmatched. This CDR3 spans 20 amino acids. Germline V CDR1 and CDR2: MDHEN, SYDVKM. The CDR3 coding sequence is TGTGCCAGCAGTTTATTCTTAGTGGAGCGGGACCAGACAGCAAAAGAGACCCAGTACTTC. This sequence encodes CASSLFLVERDQTAKETQYF.

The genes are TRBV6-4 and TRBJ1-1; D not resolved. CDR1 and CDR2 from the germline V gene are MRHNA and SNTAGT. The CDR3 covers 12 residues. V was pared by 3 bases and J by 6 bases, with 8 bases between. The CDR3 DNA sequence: TGTGCCAGCAGTGAAGGTTGCGCTGAAGCTTTCTTT. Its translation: CASSEGCAEAFF.

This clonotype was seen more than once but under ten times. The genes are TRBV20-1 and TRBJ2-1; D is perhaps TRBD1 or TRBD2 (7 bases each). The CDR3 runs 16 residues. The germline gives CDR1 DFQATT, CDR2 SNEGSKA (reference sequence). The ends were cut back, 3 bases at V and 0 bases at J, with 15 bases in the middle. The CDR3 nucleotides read TGCAGTGCTAGGGGGCAGGGGGGGAGCTCCTACAATGAGCAGTTCTTC. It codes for CSARGQGGSSYNEQFF.